A selection of T cell receptor beta chains follows, all from one sample in a study of cytomegalovirus exposure and HLA in healthy donors. Method: immunoSEQ multiplex PCR; TCRdb's copy keeps in-frame clones and lacks some. The sample lists approximately 120,000 clones; around 73% were seen once. The specimen was PBMCs. The receptors shown here come from a man in his forties in good health and CMV-seronegative. The conserved cysteine and the conserved F or W are not part of the CDR3 here.

TRBV27	10	ASSPPGGTLH
TRBV28	14	ASSLSGTGPTYEQY
TRBV28	14	ASSFTGGDSNQPQH
TRBV4-3	16	ASSQVEIGQGPPYEQY
TRBV7-9	13	ASSLDGRGNTEAF
TRBV6-6	13	ASSLPGGSTDTQY
TRBV4-1	14	ASTKLDRRGTGELF
TRBV13	11	ASSNSQRNEQF
TRBV2	12	ASRETGMPYEQY
TRBV11-1	14	ASSLKGQNSGNTIY
TRBV7-9	13	ASSLAGAMNTEAF
TRBV7-9	11	ASSPGGSDTQY
TRBV5-1	14	ASSSGQDYYTDTQY
TRBV2	12	ASIRDRGQDTQY
TRBV11-1	10	ASSFQADTQY
TRBV12-5	13	ASGTEDRGFYEQY
TRBV28	11	ASSLARHYGYT
TRBV7-3	16	ASSLKPFLANSYNEQF
TRBV30	11	AWSIKGSQPQH
TRBV5-4	15	ASSPWGQGANTGELF
TRBV5-1	13	ASSPGTTNTGELF
TRBV29-1	12	SGGVQGATGELF
TRBV4-3	14	ASSQGIAGGQETQY
TRBV5-8	12	ASSRDRENSPLH
TRBV29-1	13	SIGGRTGIGTEAF
TRBV4-1	12	ASSRLTGETEAF
TRBV4-2	10	ASSQSSETQY
TRBV7-2	16	ASSLRGVGANSNQPQH
TRBV27	13	ASSPRGGLNTEAF
TRBV27	13	ASSLVRSRTDTQY
TRBV5-4	12	ASSLPGRDYGYT
TRBV5-4	14	ASSLGSGSNSYEQY
TRBV2	11	ASSDGGYYEQY
TRBV6-6	14	ASSLGQGAFTDTQY
TRBV6-1	13	ASRDSTGELAGYT
TRBV9	14	ASSVGGGGAGDTQY
TRBV14	13	ASSQGLAVQETQY
TRBV27	11	ASRAAGYYGYT
TRBV4-1	17	ASSQVVGTSGGMGETQY
TRBV13	10	ASSLGAGGYT
TRBV4-1	13	ASGLSGGPTDTQY
TRBV29-1	12	SVEGRTGPREQY
TRBV5-4	13	ASSVGTGGVYGYT
TRBV14	19	ASSQDFVFRASGGATHEQY